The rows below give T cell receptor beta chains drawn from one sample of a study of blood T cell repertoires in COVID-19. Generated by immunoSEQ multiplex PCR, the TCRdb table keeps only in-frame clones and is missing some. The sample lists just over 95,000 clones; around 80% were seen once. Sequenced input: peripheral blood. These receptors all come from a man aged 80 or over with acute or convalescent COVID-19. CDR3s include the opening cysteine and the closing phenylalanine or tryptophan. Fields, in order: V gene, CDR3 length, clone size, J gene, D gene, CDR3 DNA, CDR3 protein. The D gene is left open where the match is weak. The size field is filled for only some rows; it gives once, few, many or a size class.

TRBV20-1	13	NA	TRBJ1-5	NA	TGCAGTGCTAGTATAGGGGCGGATCAGCCCCAGCATTTT	CSASIGADQPQHF
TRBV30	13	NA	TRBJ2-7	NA	TGTGCCTGGGATTACCCGCCACGCGTCGAGCAGTACTTC	CAWDYPPRVEQYF
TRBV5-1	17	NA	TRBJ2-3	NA	TGCGCCAGCAGCTTGGACCTGGGGCAGGGGTCCACAGATACGCAGTATTTT	CASSLDLGQGSTDTQYF
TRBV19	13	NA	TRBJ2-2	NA	TGTGCCAGTAACGGGATCAACACCGGGGAGCTGTTTTTT	CASNGINTGELFF
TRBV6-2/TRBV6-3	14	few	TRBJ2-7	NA	TGTGCCAGCAGTCCCCGGGAAATAAGTAGGAGGCAGTACTTC	CASSPREISRRQYF
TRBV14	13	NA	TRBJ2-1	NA	TGTGCCAGCAGCCAAGTGCTAGCACATGAGCAGTTCTTC	CASSQVLAHEQFF
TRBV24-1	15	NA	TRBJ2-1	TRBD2	TGTGCCACCAGTGATCCTAGCGGGGCGAGTGGTGAGCAGTTCTTC	CATSDPSGASGEQFF
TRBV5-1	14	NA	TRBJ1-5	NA	TGCGCCAGCAGCTTGGGGTGGAGTGAGCAGCCCCAGCATTTT	CASSLGWSEQPQHF
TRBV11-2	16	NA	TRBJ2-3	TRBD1	TGTGCCAGCAGCATAGGACAGGGCCTATACACAGATACGCAGTATTTT	CASSIGQGLYTDTQYF
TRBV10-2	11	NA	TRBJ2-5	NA	TGCGCCAGCACGGGGGAAGAGACCCAGTACTTC	CASTGEETQYF
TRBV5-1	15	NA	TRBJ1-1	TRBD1	TGCGCCAGCAGCTTCTCCAGGGGGCGGGGTACTGAAGCTTTCTTT	CASSFSRGRGTEAFF